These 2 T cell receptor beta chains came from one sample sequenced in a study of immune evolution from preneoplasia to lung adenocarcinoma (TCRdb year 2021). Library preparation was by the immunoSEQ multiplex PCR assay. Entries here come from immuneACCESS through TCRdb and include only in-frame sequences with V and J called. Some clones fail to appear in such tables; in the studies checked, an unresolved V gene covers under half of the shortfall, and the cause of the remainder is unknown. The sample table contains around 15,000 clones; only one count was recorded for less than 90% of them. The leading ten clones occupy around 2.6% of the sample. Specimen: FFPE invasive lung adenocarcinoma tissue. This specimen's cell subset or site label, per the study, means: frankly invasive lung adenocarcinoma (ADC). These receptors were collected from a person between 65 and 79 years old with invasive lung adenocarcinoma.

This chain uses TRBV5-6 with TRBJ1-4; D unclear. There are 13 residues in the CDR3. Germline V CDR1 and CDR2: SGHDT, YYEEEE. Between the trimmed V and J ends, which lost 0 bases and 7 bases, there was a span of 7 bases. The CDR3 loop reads CASSLGSGEKLFF. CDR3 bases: TGTGCCAGCAGCTTGGGGTCCGGTGAAAAACTGTTTTTT.

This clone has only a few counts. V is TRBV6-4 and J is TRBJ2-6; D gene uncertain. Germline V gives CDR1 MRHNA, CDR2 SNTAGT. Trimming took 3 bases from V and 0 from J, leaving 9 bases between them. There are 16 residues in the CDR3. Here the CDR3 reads CASSEGSFSGANVLTF. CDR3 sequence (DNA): TGTGCCAGCAGTGAAGGGTCCTTCTCTGGGGCCAACGTCCTGACTTTC.